This TCR beta chain was sequenced in a study of shared clonotypes between healthy human individuals. For the study at large: Three CD4 naive, three CD4 memory, two CD8 naive and one CD8 memory plate were used per donor.

The CDR3 has 15 amino acids. The germline V gene has CDR1 PRHDT and CDR2 FYEKMQ (reference sequence). V was trimmed by 5 bases and J by 5 bases, leaving 16 bases between them. Terminally differentiated effector memory CD45RA+ cells were excluded from the naive CD8 cells, which were CD45RO-negative and positively selected for CCR7. The repertoire was sequenced with immunoSEQ multiplex PCR; TCRdb's copy has only in-frame clones and lacks some. The sample has more than 2 million clones, roughly 95% seen once; the top ten hold less than 2%. This receptor was obtained from a man between 18 and 35 years old in good health. Some clones in this sample may be carry-over from other donors' samples. Sequencing was carried out using naive CD8+ T cells from PBMCs. The rearrangement uses TRBV13 and TRBJ2-1; no definite D call. CDR3 protein: CASSPPFGSNNEQFF. The CDR3 coding sequence is TGTGCCAGCAGCCCCCCCTTTGGTTCCAACAATGAGCAGTTCTTC.